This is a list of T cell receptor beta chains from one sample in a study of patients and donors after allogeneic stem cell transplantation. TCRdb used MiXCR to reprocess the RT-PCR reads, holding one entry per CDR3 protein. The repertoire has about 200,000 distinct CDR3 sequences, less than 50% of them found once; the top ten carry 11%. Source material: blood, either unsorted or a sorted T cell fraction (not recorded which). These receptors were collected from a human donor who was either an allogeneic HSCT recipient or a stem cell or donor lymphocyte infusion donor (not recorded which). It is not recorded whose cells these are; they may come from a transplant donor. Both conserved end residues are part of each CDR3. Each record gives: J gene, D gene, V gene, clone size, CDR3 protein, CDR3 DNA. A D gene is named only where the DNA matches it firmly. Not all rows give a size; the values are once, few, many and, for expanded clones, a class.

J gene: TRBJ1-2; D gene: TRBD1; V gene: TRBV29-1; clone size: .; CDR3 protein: CSARTGFGYGYTF; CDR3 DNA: TGCAGCGCTAGGACAGGGTTCGGCTATGGCTACACCTTC
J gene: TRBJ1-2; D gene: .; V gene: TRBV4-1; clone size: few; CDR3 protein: CASSHKTPMGYGYTF; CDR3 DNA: TGCGCCAGCAGCCACAAGACCCCCATGGGTTACGGCTACACCTTC
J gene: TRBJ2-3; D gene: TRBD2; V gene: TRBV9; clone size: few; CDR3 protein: CASSAGGSTDTQYF; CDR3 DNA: TGTGCCAGCAGCGCGGGGGGAAGCACAGATACGCAGTATTTT
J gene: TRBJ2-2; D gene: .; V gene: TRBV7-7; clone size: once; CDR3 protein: CASSLEEVGELFF; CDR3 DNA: TGTGCCAGCAGCTTAGAAGAGGTCGGGGAGCTGTTTTTT
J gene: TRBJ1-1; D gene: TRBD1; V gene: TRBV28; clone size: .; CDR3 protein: CASSPLGQGLTEAFF; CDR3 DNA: TGTGCCAGCAGTCCACTAGGACAGGGGCTCACTGAAGCTTTCTTT
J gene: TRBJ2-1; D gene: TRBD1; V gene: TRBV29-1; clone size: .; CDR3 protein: CSVEGDRVIDEQFF; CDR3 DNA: TGCAGCGTTGAGGGGGACAGGGTGATCGATGAGCAGTTCTTC
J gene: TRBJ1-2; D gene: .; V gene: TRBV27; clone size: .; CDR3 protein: CASRKNWYQGHEANYGYTF; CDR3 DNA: TGTGCCAGCAGAAAAAATTGGTACCAGGGTCACGAGGCTAACTATGGCTACACCTTC
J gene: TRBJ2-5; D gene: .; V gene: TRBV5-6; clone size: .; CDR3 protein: CASSLVVLGETQYF; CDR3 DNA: TGTGCCAGCAGCTTGGTGGTTCTCGGAGAGACCCAGTACTTC
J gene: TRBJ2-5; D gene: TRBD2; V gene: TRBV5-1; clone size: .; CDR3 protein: CASSKLAGAQETQYF; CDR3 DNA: TGCGCCAGCAGCAAACTAGCGGGGGCCCAAGAGACCCAGTACTTC
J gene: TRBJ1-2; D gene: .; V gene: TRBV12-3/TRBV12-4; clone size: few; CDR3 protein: CASSLSGRDVRGTF; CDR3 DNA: TGTGCCAGCAGTTTGTCAGGGAGAGATGTTCGCGGTACCTTC
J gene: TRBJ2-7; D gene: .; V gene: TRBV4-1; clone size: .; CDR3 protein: CASSTTSTATYEQYF; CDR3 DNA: TGCGCCAGCAGCACTACGTCGACAGCCACCTACGAGCAGTACTTC
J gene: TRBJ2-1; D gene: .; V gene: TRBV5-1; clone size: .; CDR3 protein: CASSLAPRDEQFF; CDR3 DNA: TGCGCCAGCAGCTTGGCCCCGAGGGATGAGCAGTTCTTC
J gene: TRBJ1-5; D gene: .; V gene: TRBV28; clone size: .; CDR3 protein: CASVWGAGNQPQHF; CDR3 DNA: TGTGCCAGCGTGTGGGGGGCAGGTAATCAGCCCCAGCATTTT
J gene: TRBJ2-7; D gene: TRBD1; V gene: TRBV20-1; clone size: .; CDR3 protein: CSAGQGATYEQYF; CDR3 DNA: TGCAGTGCAGGACAGGGGGCGACTTACGAGCAGTACTTC
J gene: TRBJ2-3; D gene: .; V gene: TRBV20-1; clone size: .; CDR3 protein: CSARDFAGGLRGTQYF; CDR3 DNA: TGCAGTGCTAGAGATTTCGCAGGCGGCCTCAGGGGTACGCAGTATTTT
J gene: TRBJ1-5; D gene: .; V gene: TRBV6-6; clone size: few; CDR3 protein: CASSYQTQQPQHF; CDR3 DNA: TGTGCCAGCAGTTACCAAACCCAACAGCCCCAGCATTTT
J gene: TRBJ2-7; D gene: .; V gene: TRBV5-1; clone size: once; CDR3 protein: CASSLAGTYEQYF; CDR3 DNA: TGCGCCAGCAGCTTGGCCGGAACCTACGAGCAGTACTTC
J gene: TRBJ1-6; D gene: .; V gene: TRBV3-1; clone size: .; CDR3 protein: CASSPRGGPSSPLHF; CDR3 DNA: TGTGCCAGCAGCCCTAGGGGAGGGCCCTCTTCACCCCTCCACTTT
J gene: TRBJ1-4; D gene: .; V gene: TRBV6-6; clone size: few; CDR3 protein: CASSSYSATNEKLFF; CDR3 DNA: TGTGCCAGCAGTTCGTACAGTGCAACTAATGAAAAACTGTTTTTT
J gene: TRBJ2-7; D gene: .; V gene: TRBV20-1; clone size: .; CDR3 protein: CSARDASPYEQYF; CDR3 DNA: TGCAGTGCTAGAGACGCCAGCCCCTACGAGCAGTACTTC
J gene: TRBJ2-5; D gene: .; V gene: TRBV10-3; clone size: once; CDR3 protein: CASSRTEETQYF; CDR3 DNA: TGTGCCAGCAGCCGGACGGAAGAGACCCAGTACTTC
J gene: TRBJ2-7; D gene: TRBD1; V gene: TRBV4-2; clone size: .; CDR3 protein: CASSQAFRQGTYEQYF; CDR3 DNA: TGTGCCAGCAGCCAAGCCTTCCGACAGGGCACCTACGAGCAGTACTTC
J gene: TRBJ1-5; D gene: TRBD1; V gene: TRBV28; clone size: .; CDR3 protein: CASSVGQAGQPQHF; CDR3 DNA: TGTGCCAGCTCGGTTGGACAGGCGGGTCAGCCCCAGCATTTT
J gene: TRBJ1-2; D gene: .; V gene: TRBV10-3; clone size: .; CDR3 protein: CAIRHYGYTF; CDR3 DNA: TGTGCCATCAGGCACTATGGCTACACCTTC
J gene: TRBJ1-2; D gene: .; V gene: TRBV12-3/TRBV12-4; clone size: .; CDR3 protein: CASSSGLYLRDGYTF; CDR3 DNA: TGTGCCAGCAGTTCCGGACTTTACCTGCGGGATGGCTACACCTTC
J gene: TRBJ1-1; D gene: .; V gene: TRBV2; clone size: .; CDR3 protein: CASRRTGMNTEAFF; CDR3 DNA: TGTGCCAGCAGAAGGACGGGGATGAACACTGAAGCTTTCTTT
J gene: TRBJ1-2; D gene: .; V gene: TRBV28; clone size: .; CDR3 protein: CASGTGASRNGYTF; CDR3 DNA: TGTGCCAGCGGGACCGGGGCTTCCCGAAATGGCTACACCTTC
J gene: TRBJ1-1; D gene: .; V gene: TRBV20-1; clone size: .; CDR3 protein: CSALPLNTEAFF; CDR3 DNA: TGCAGTGCTTTGCCATTGAACACTGAAGCTTTCTTT
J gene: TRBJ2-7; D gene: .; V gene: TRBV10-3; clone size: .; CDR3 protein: CAIRENYEQYF; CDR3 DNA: TGTGCCATCAGGGAGAACTACGAGCAGTACTTC
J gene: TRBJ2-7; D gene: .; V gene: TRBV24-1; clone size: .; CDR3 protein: CATSSVGDNHYEQYF; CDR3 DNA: TGTGCCACCAGTTCGGTCGGGGACAACCATTACGAGCAGTACTTC
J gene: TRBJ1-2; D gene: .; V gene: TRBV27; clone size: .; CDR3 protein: CASSFKAQFNYGYTF; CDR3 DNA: TGTGCCAGCAGTTTCAAAGCCCAGTTCAACTATGGCTACACCTTC
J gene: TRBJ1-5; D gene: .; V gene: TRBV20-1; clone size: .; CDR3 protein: CSARDPRGGSDNQPQHF; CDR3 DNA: TGCAGTGCTAGAGACCCCCGGGGGGGCAGTGACAATCAGCCCCAGCATTTT
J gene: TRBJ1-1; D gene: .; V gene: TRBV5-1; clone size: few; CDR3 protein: CASSSEGMDTEAFF; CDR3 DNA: TGCGCCAGCAGCTCCGAAGGGATGGACACTGAAGCTTTCTTT
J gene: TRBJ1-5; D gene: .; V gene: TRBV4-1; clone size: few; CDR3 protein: CASSQEVNTASRPQHF; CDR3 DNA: TGCGCCAGCAGCCAAGAAGTGAATACCGCATCAAGGCCCCAGCATTTT
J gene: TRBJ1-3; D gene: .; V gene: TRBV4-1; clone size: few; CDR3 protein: CASSQVVVSGNTIYF; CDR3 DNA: TGCGCCAGCAGCCAAGTGGTAGTCTCTGGAAACACCATATATTTT